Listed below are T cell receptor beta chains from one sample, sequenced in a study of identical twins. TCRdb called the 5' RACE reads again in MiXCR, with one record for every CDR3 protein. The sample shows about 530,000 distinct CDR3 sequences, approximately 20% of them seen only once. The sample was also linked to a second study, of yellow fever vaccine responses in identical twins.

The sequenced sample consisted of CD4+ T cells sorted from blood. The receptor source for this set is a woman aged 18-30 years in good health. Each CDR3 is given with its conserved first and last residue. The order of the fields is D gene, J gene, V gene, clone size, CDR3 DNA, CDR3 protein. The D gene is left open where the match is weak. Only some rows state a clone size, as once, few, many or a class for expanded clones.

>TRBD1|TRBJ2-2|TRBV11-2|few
TGTGCCAGCAGCCCCTTTCAGGGGGCGCTGACCGGGGAGCTGTTTTTT
CASSPFQGALTGELFF
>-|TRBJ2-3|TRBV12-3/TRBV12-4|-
TGTGCCAGCAGTTTAGCGGGAGGTTTTGCAGATACGCAGTATTTT
CASSLAGGFADTQYF
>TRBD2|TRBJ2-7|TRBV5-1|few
TGCGCCAGCAGCTTAACTAGCGGGCCCCCCTACGAGCAGTACTTC
CASSLTSGPPYEQYF
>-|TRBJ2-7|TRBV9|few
TGTGCCAGCAGCGTAGTGGAGGGCTACGAGCAGTACTTC
CASSVVEGYEQYF
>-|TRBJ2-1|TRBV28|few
TGTGCCAGCAGGGTCCCGGGAAACAATGAGCAGTTCTTC
CASRVPGNNEQFF
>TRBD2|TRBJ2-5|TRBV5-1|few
TGCGCCAGCAGCTTGTTGGGCTCCACGGGGGGTGAGACCCAGTACTTC
CASSLLGSTGGETQYF
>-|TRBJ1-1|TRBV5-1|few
TGCGCCAGCAGCTTGTCCGGGGGAGCGAACACTGAAGCTTTCTTT
CASSLSGGANTEAFF
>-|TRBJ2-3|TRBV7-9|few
TGTGCCAGCAGCCAAGAGTTGGTTTATACGCAGTATTTT
CASSQELVYTQYF
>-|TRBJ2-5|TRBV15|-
TGTGCCACCAGCAGAGATGGGACCCATGGGAGGGAGACCCAGTACTTC
CATSRDGTHGRETQYF
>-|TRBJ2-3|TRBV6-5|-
TGTGCCAGCAGTTACTCGCCCAGACAGGCAACTAGCACAGATACGCAGTATTTT
CASSYSPRQATSTDTQYF
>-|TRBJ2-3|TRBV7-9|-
TGTGCCAGCAGCCCGCGGACTCCCTCAGGGCGGGATACGCAGTATTTT
CASSPRTPSGRDTQYF
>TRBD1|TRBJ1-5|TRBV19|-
TGTGCCAGTAGTATAGGGACAGGAAATCAGCCCCAGCATTTT
CASSIGTGNQPQHF
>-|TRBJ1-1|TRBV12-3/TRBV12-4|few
TGTGCCAGCAGTTTCAGAGGGGACGACACTGAAGCTTTCTTT
CASSFRGDDTEAFF
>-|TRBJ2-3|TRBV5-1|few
TGCGCCAGCAGCCCCCTTGGGCAGGGCCTTATGAAAACGGATACGCAGTATTTT
CASSPLGQGLMKTDTQYF
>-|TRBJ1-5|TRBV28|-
TGTGCCAGCAGTTCCCACGGGGGTAGCAATCAGCCCCAGCATTTT
CASSSHGGSNQPQHF
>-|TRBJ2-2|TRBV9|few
TGTGCCAGCAGCGTAGAAGTGGGAAGCGGGGAGCTGTTTTTT
CASSVEVGSGELFF
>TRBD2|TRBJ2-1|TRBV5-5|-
TGTGCCAGCAGCACGACTAGCGGGATTTACAATGAGCAGTTCTTC
CASSTTSGIYNEQFF
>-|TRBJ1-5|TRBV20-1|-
TGCAGTGCAAAGACGCTTGGGGATGGACAGCCCCAGCATTTT
CSAKTLGDGQPQHF
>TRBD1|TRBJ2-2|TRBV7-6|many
TGTGCCACCCGGACAGGGGTGACCGGGGAGCTGTTTTTT
CATRTGVTGELFF
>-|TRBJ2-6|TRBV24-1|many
TGTGCCACCAGTGCCACAGGCACTGGGGCCAACGTCCTGACTTTC
CATSATGTGANVLTF
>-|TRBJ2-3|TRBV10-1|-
TGCGCCAGCAGTGAGGTTTCGGGGAGATCCGCAGATACGCAGTATTTT
CASSEVSGRSADTQYF
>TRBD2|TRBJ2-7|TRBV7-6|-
TGTGCCAGCAGCCCTTTAGCGGGATTATACGAGCAGTACTTC
CASSPLAGLYEQYF
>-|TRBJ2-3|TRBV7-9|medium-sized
TGTGCCAGCAGCCCCCGGACAGCGGATACGCAGTATTTT
CASSPRTADTQYF
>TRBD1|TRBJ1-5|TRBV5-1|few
TGCGCCAGCAGCTTGGGGACAGGGGGCAGTCAGCCCCAGCATTTT
CASSLGTGGSQPQHF
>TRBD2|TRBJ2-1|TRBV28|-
TGTGCCAGCAGTTCCCCGGGAGCGGGGGGATCCTACAATGAGCAGTTCTTC
CASSSPGAGGSYNEQFF
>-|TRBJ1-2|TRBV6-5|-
TGTGCCAGCAGAACAGGGTTCGGTGGCTACACCTTC
CASRTGFGGYTF
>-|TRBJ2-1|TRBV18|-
TGTGCCAGCTCACGGCCGGCCAGATACAATGAGCAGTTCTTC
CASSRPARYNEQFF
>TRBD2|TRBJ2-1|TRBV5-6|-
TGTGCCAGCAGCTCCTGGACTAGCGGGAGCGACAATGAGCAGTTCTTC
CASSSWTSGSDNEQFF
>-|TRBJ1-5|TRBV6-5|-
TGTGCCAGCAGTTTAATATGGGGCAATCAGCCCCAGCATTTT
CASSLIWGNQPQHF